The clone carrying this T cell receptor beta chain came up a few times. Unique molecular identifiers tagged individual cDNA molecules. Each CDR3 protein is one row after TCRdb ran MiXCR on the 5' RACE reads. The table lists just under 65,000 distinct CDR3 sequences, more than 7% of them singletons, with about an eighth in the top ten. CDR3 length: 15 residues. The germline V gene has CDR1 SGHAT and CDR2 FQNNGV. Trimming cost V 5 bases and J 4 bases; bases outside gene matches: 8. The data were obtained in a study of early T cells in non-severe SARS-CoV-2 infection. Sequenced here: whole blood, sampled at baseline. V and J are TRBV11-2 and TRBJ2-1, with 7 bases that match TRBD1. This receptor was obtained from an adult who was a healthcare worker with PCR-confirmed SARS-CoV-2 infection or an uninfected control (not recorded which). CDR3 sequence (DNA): TGTGCCAGCAGCCCGCGACAGGGAAGTTACAATGAGCAGTTCTTC. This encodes CASSPRQGSYNEQFF.